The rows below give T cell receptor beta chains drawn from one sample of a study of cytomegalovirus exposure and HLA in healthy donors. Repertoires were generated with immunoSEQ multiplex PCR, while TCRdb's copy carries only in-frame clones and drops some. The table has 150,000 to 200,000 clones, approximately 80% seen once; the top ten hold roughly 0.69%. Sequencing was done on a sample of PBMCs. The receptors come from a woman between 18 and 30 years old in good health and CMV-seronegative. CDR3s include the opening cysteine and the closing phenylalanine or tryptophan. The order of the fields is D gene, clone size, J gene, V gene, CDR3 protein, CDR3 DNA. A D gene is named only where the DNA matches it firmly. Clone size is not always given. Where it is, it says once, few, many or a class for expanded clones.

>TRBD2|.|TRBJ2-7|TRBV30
CAWTGGLGGRHEQYF
TGTGCCTGGACTGGAGGCCTCGGGGGGAGACACGAGCAGTACTTC
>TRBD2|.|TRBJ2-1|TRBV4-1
CASSQGSGGGYNEQFF
TGCGCCAGCAGCCAAGGGTCGGGAGGGGGGTACAATGAGCAGTTCTTC
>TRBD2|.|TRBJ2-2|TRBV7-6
CASSFGLAGAIGELFF
TGTGCCAGCAGCTTCGGACTAGCGGGAGCAATCGGGGAGCTGTTTTTT
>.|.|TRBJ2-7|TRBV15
CATSRDWGPWVYEQYF
TGTGCCACCAGCAGAGATTGGGGGCCGTGGGTCTACGAGCAGTACTTC
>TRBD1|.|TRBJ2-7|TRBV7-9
CASSQRPGQGGEQYF
TGTGCCAGCAGCCAACGTCCGGGACAGGGGGGCGAGCAGTACTTC
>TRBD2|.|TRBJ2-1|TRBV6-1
CASRGTSGIFDEQFF
TGTGCCAGCCGGGGGACTAGCGGGATTTTCGATGAGCAGTTCTTC
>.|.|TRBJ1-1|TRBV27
CASSLLEGTEAFF
TGTGCCAGCAGTTTATTAGAGGGCACTGAAGCTTTCTTT
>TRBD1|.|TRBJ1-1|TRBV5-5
CASSSGQANTEAFF
TGTGCCAGCAGCTCGGGACAGGCCAACACTGAAGCTTTCTTT
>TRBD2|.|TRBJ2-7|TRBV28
CASSLIGGGPGYF
TGTGCCAGCAGTTTAATTGGGGGGGGACCGGGGTACTTC
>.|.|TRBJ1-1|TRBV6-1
CASSENSNTEAFF
TGTGCCAGCAGTGAGAACTCGAACACTGAAGCTTTCTTT
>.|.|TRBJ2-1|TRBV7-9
CASSNPLSKPSNNEQFF
TGTGCCAGCAGTAATCCCCTCTCTAAACCCTCTAACAATGAGCAGTTCTTC
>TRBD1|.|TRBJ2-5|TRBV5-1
CASSLTGEETQYF
TGCGCCAGCAGCTTGACAGGGGAAGAGACCCAGTACTTC
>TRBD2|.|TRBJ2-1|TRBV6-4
CASSAEDGRSGNNEQFF
TGTGCCAGCAGCGCCGAGGACGGCCGTAGCGGGAACAATGAGCAGTTCTTC
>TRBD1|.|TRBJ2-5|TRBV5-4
CASSPQGSLKQYF
TGTGCCAGCAGCCCACAGGGGAGTCTCAAGCAGTACTTC
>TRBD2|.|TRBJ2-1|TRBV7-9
CASSLGTGGPLGQFF
TGTGCCAGCAGCTTAGGGACGGGAGGTCCTTTAGGGCAGTTCTTC
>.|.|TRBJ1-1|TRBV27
CASSYRGLMNTEAFF
TGTGCCAGCAGTTATAGGGGTTTAATGAACACTGAAGCTTTCTTT
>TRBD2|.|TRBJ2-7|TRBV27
CASSLSTSAHYEQYF
TGTGCCAGCAGTTTATCAACTAGCGCACACTACGAGCAGTACTTC
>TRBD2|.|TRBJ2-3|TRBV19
CASSITGGLTTDTQYF
TGTGCCAGTAGTATTACGGGGGGATTAACCACAGATACGCAGTATTTT
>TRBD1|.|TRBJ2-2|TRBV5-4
CASSDGQGWSPTGELFF
TGTGCCAGCAGCGACGGACAGGGTTGGTCCCCCACCGGGGAGCTGTTTTTT
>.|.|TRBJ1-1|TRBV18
CASSPLAANTEAFF
TGTGCCAGCTCGCCATTAGCAGCGAACACTGAAGCTTTCTTT
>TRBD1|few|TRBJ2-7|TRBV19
CASSLTYGQGTYEQYF
TGTGCCAGTAGTTTGACCTACGGACAGGGAACCTACGAGCAGTACTTC
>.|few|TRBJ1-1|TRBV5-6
CASSGWGEGTEAFF
TGTGCCAGCAGCGGGTGGGGAGAGGGTACTGAAGCTTTCTTT
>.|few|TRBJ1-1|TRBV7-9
CASSLGRGEAFF
TGTGCCAGCAGCCTAGGTCGGGGGGAAGCTTTCTTT
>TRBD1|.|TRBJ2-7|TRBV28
CASRDRGSSYEQYF
TGTGCCAGCAGAGACAGGGGGAGCTCCTACGAGCAGTACTTC
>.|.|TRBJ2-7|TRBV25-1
CASSRDSNYEQYF
TGTGCCAGCAGCCGGGACTCAAACTACGAGCAGTACTTC
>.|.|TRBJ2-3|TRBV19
CARRGSGPGVSTDTQYF
TGTGCCAGGAGGGGGTCTGGCCCCGGGGTGAGCACAGATACGCAGTATTTT
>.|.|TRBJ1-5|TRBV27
CASSLYSSNQPQHF
TGTGCCAGCAGTTTGTACAGTAGCAATCAGCCCCAGCATTTT
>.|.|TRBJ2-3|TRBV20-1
CSSTREDTQYF
TGCAGTTCCACTAGGGAGGATACGCAGTATTTT
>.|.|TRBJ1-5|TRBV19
CASSKQVYNQPQHF
TGTGCCAGTAGTAAGCAGGTGTACAATCAGCCCCAGCATTTT
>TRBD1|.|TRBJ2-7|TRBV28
CASSSPGTDTYEQYF
TGTGCCAGCAGTTCTCCCGGGACAGACACCTACGAGCAGTACTTC
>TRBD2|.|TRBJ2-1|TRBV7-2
CASSPLARSYNEQFF
TGTGCCAGCAGCCCACTAGCGCGCTCCTACAATGAGCAGTTCTTC
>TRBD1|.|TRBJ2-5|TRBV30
CAWSVNRGPQETQYF
TGTGCCTGGAGTGTAAACAGGGGACCCCAAGAGACCCAGTACTTC
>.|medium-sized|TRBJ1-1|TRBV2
CASSRRENEAFF
TGTGCCAGCAGCAGACGGGAGAATGAAGCTTTCTTT
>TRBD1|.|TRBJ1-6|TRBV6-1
CASSASGQLETNSPLHF
TGTGCCAGCAGTGCTTCGGGACAGTTAGAGACCAATTCACCCCTCCACTTT
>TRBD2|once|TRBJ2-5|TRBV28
CASSPGLAVQETQYF
TGTGCCAGCAGTCCGGGACTAGCGGTCCAAGAGACCCAGTACTTC
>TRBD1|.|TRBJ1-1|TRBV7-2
CASSFGGGVPNTEAFF
TGTGCCAGCAGCTTTGGAGGGGGCGTCCCGAACACTGAAGCTTTCTTT
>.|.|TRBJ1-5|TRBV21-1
CASRIQGAGQPQHF
TGTGCCAGCAGAATACAGGGGGCAGGGCAGCCCCAGCATTTT
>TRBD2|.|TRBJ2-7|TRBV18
CASSPSGRRPYEQYF
TGTGCCAGCTCACCCAGCGGGAGACGTCCCTACGAGCAGTACTTC
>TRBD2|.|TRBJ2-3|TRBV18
CASSPAGGRRDTQYF
TGTGCCAGCTCACCAGCGGGAGGAAGACGAGATACGCAGTATTTT
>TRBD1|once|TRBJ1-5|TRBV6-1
CASTGQFSNRPQHF
TGTGCCAGCACGGGACAGTTCAGCAATCGGCCCCAGCATTTT
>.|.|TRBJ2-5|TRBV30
CAWSIQKETQYF
TGTGCCTGGAGCATACAGAAAGAGACCCAGTACTTC
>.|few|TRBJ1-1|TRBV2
CASSGQMNTEAFF
TGTGCCAGCAGTGGTCAGATGAACACTGAAGCTTTCTTT
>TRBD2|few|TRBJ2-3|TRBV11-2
CASSSDGLAGSAQDTQYF
TGTGCCAGCAGCTCAGACGGACTAGCGGGAAGCGCACAAGATACGCAGTATTTT
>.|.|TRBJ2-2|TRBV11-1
CASSEHTDNTGELFF
TGTGCCAGCAGCGAACACACAGACAACACCGGGGAGCTGTTTTTT
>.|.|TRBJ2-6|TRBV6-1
CASTAGAGANVLTF
TGTGCCAGCACCGCCGGGGCTGGGGCCAACGTCCTGACTTTC
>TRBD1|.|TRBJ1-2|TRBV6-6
CASSSGTGTKYGYTF
TGTGCCAGCAGTTCCGGGACAGGAACTAAGTATGGCTACACCTTC